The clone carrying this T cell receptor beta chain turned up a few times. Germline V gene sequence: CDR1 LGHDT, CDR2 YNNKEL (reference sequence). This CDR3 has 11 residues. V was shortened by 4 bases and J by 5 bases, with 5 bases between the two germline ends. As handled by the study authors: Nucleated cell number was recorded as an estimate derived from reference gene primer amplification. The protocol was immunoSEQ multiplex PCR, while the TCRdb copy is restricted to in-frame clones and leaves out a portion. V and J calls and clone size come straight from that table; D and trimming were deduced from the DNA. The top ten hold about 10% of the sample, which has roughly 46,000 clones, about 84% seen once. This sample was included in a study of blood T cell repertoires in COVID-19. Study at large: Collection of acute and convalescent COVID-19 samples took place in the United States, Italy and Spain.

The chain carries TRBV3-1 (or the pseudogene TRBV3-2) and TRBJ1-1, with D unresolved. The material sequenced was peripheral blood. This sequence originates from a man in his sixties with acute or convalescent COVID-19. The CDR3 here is CASSLGTEAFF. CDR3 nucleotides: TGTGCCAGCAGCCTCGGTACTGAAGCTTTCTTT.